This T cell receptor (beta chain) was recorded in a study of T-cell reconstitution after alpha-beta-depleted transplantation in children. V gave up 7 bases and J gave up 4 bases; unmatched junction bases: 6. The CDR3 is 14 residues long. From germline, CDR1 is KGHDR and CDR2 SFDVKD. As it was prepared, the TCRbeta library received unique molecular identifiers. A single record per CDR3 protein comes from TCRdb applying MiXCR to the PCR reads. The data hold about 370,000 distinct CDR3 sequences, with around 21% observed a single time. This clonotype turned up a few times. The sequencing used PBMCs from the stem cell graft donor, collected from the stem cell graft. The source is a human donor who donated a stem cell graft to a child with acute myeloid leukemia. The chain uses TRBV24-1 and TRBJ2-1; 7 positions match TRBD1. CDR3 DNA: TGTGCCACCAGGTCCCCGGGACAGTACAATGAGCAGTTCTTC. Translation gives CATRSPGQYNEQFF.